A selection of T cell receptor beta chains follows, all from one sample in a study of T cells in Graves' hyperthyroidism and ophthalmopathy. One entry per CDR3 protein results from TCRdb running MiXCR on the multiplex PCR reads. This table has some 600,000 distinct CDR3 sequences, roughly 14% appearing once. The sample taken for sequencing was blood. The receptors here all came from a woman aged 25 to 39 with Graves' hyperthyroidism that later progressed to Graves' ophthalmopathy. CDR3s include the opening cysteine and the closing phenylalanine or tryptophan. Each record gives: clone size, D gene, V gene, J gene, CDR3 DNA, CDR3 protein. A D gene is named only where the DNA matches it firmly. Part of the rows lack a size; the others show once, few, many or a class for expanded clones.

clone_size: -; d_call: -; v_call: TRBV6-1; j_call: TRBJ1-6; cdr3_nt: TGTGCCAGCAGGCGAGAGGCACCCCTCCACTTT; cdr3_aa: CASRREAPLHF
clone_size: -; d_call: -; v_call: TRBV9; j_call: TRBJ1-1; cdr3_nt: TGTGCCAGCAGCGTAGGAATGGACAGGAACACTGAAGCTTTCTTT; cdr3_aa: CASSVGMDRNTEAFF
clone_size: -; d_call: -; v_call: TRBV7-2; j_call: TRBJ2-7; cdr3_nt: TGTGCCAGCAGCCCCGGTGGTAGCGGTTCCTACGAGCAGTACTTC; cdr3_aa: CASSPGGSGSYEQYF
clone_size: many; d_call: TRBD1; v_call: TRBV3-1; j_call: TRBJ1-2; cdr3_nt: TGTGCCAGCAGTCGACAGGGTTCACGTGGCTACACCTTC; cdr3_aa: CASSRQGSRGYTF
clone_size: few; d_call: -; v_call: TRBV6-2/TRBV6-3; j_call: TRBJ2-4; cdr3_nt: TGTGCCAGCAGTTACTCGCAGGGGAGTTACAAAAACATTCAGTACTTC; cdr3_aa: CASSYSQGSYKNIQYF
clone_size: many; d_call: -; v_call: TRBV6-5; j_call: TRBJ1-5; cdr3_nt: TGTGCCAGCAGTTACTTGGGAAGCAATCAGCCCCAGCATTTT; cdr3_aa: CASSYLGSNQPQHF
clone_size: many; d_call: TRBD2; v_call: TRBV7-8; j_call: TRBJ2-5; cdr3_nt: TGTGCCAGCAGCCCGGGACTAGCGGGAGTGAGGCTCAAAGAGACCCAGTACTTC; cdr3_aa: CASSPGLAGVRLKETQYF
clone_size: few; d_call: -; v_call: TRBV19; j_call: TRBJ1-4; cdr3_nt: TGTGCCAGTAACCTCGGAGCAGGGCGGGAGGATGAAAAACTGTTTTTT; cdr3_aa: CASNLGAGREDEKLFF
clone_size: many; d_call: -; v_call: TRBV11-2; j_call: TRBJ2-1; cdr3_nt: TGTGCCAGCAGCCCCCAAGCCTCCGAGCAGTTCTTC; cdr3_aa: CASSPQASEQFF
clone_size: -; d_call: -; v_call: TRBV6-9; j_call: TRBJ1-2; cdr3_nt: TGTGCCAGCAGCTACCAGGGTTGGAGTGGCTACACCTTC; cdr3_aa: CASSYQGWSGYTF
clone_size: few; d_call: -; v_call: TRBV7-6; j_call: TRBJ1-4; cdr3_nt: TGTGCCAGCAGCTTAGGCAGGAATGAAAAACTGTTTTTT; cdr3_aa: CASSLGRNEKLFF
clone_size: -; d_call: -; v_call: TRBV9; j_call: TRBJ1-2; cdr3_nt: TGTGCCAGCAGAGCGCCCGACAGCTTCTATGGCTACACCTTC; cdr3_aa: CASRAPDSFYGYTF
clone_size: many; d_call: TRBD1; v_call: TRBV5-1; j_call: TRBJ2-2; cdr3_nt: TGCGCCAGCAGCTCCGGGACAGGCCCGAACACCGGGGAGCTGTTTTTT; cdr3_aa: CASSSGTGPNTGELFF
clone_size: many; d_call: -; v_call: TRBV27; j_call: TRBJ1-1; cdr3_nt: TGTGCCAGCAGTTTAGGCAGGATCTCTGAAGCTTTCTTT; cdr3_aa: CASSLGRISEAFF
clone_size: -; d_call: TRBD2; v_call: TRBV19; j_call: TRBJ2-1; cdr3_nt: TGTGCCAGTAGTATTCAGTCGGGAGGGCCCAGGTTTGAGCAGTTCTTC; cdr3_aa: CASSIQSGGPRFEQFF
clone_size: many; d_call: TRBD1; v_call: TRBV12-3/TRBV12-4; j_call: TRBJ1-6; cdr3_nt: TGTGCCAGCAGTCCACAGGGGGGAAATTCACCCCTCCACTTT; cdr3_aa: CASSPQGGNSPLHF
clone_size: -; d_call: TRBD1; v_call: TRBV9; j_call: TRBJ2-1; cdr3_nt: TGTGCCAGCACCCGGGACAGGGGGGATGAGCAGTTCTTC; cdr3_aa: CASTRDRGDEQFF
clone_size: many; d_call: -; v_call: TRBV30; j_call: TRBJ1-2; cdr3_nt: TGTGCCTGCGGGGGGGCAAGTTATGGCTACACCTTC; cdr3_aa: CACGGASYGYTF
clone_size: -; d_call: -; v_call: TRBV2; j_call: TRBJ2-5; cdr3_nt: TGTGCCAGCAGTGAAGGGTTTGAGACCCAGTACTTC; cdr3_aa: CASSEGFETQYF
clone_size: -; d_call: -; v_call: TRBV20-1; j_call: TRBJ1-1; cdr3_nt: TGCAGTGCTAGAGATCACCCCGGGGCTTTCTTT; cdr3_aa: CSARDHPGAFF
clone_size: many; d_call: -; v_call: TRBV2; j_call: TRBJ1-1; cdr3_nt: TGTGCCAGCAGATGGTCTGCCTCATCCGGACAGTCGAACACTGAAGCTTTCTTT; cdr3_aa: CASRWSASSGQSNTEAFF
clone_size: -; d_call: TRBD2; v_call: TRBV20-1; j_call: TRBJ2-3; cdr3_nt: TGCAGTGCCACGGGACTAGCGACCTCAGATACGCAGTATTTT; cdr3_aa: CSATGLATSDTQYF